This T cell receptor beta chain is from a study of cytomegalovirus exposure and HLA in healthy donors. Study observations and caveats: Reportedly, fewer N-insertions than the approximately 690-donor mean appeared in an Asian-associated ancestry cluster in a later analysis.

Remarks on this clone: Its matching antigen is unknown.

A multiplex PCR was run with 60 Vbeta primers and 13 Jbeta primers. The method was immunoSEQ multiplex PCR; TCRdb's version includes in-frame clones alone and lacks a portion of them. The sample has about 160,000 clones, over 70% seen once; the top ten hold about 7.7%. Each donor's status was that of a healthy bone marrow donor. Trimming removed 2 bases at V and 5 bases at J, with 15 bases between. CDR1 and CDR2 from the germline V gene are SGHTA and FQGNSA. The CDR3 has 15 amino acids. The V gene is TRBV7-2, the J gene TRBJ1-1; D is undetermined. Sequenced material: PBMCs. This receptor was obtained from a woman aged 40 to 55 in good health and CMV-seropositive. Here the CDR3 DNA reads TGTGCCAGCAGCTTACGCTTGACTGGAGGGACTGAAGCTTTCTTT. Amino acids: CASSLRLTGGTEAFF. The full variable domain, completed using reference TRBV7-2 and TRBJ1-1, is GAGVSQSPSNKVTEKGKDVELRCDPISGHTALYWYRQSLGQGLEFLIYFQGNSAPDKSGLPSDRFSAERTGGSVSTLTIQRTQQEDSAVYLCASSLRLTGGTEAFFGQGTRLTVV.